This T cell receptor (beta chain) was captured in a study of T-cell memory formation after mild COVID-19. Study outcomes and limitations: Contracting CD4+ clones were located mainly in CM and EM, and CD8+ clones in EMRA.

Barcoded TCR alpha and TCR beta cDNA libraries with UMIs came from 5'RACE using constant-segment primers. Each CDR3 protein is one row after TCRdb ran MiXCR on the 5' RACE reads. The sample consists of about 130,000 distinct CDR3 sequences, 15% to 20% of them appearing once. A word on this clonotype: The antigen is undetermined.

CDR3 length: 14 residues. Germline CDR1 is MNHEY and CDR2 is SVGAGI. Trimming cost V 4 bases and J 5 bases, with 14 bases left between them. This chain joins TRBV6-5 and TRBJ2-5; a possible D gene is TRBD1 (7 bases). This TCR came from a man aged 18 to 30 who had mild COVID-19 (a few samples of this study predate the infection). Cell type and time point are not known. The sequenced sample was PBMCs or a T cell subset sorted from them (not recorded which). Here the CDR3 DNA reads TGTGCCAGCAGTTTCGCGACAGGGAGGGAGACCCAGTACTTC. Its translation is CASSFATGRETQYF.